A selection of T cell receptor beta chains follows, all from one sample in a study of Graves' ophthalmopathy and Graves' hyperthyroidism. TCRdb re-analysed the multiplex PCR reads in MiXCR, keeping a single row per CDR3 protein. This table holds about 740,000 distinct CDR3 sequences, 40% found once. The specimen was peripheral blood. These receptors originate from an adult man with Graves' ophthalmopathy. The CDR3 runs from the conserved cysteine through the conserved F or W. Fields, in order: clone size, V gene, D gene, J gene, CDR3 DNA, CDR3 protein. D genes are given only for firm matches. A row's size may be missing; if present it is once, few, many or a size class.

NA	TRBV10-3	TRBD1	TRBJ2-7	TGTGCCATCAGTGAAGAGACAGGGGGGTACGAGCAGTACTTC	CAISEETGGYEQYF
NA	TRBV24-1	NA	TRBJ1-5	TGTGCCACCAGTGACCCATCGACGGGACCAAGAGGGGAGACCCAGCATTTT	CATSDPSTGPRGETQHF
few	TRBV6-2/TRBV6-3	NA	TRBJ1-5	TGTGCCAGCAGGCTATCAGGACAGTATAGCAATCAGCCCCAGCATTTT	CASRLSGQYSNQPQHF
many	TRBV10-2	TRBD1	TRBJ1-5	TGCGCCAGCAGTGTCACAGGGGTTGTACAGCCCCAGCATTTT	CASSVTGVVQPQHF
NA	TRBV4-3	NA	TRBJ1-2	TGCGCCAGCAGCCAAGCACGGCAGGGGAACTATGGCTACACCTTC	CASSQARQGNYGYTF
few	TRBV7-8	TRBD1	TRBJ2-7	TGTGCCAGCAGCCCTGACAGGGTACCGTCATACGAGCAGTACTTC	CASSPDRVPSYEQYF
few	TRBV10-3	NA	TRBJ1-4	TGTGCCATCAGTACGGTTGGCGGAGGTGAAAAACTGTTTTTT	CAISTVGGGEKLFF
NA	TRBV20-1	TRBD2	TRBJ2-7	TGCAGTGCCGGGGGAGCGGGGGGCATTCCAACCTACGAGCAGTACTTC	CSAGGAGGIPTYEQYF
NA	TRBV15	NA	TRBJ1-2	TGTGCTAGGCCTACGGGACGGATATTCTATGGCTACACCTTC	CARPTGRIFYGYTF
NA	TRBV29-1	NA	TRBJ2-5	TGCATCGTGGGAATGGAGACCCAGTACTTC	CIVGMETQYF
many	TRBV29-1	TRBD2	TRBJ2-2	TGCAGCGTTCTTGAACGGGAGGCCGGGGAGCTGTTTTTT	CSVLEREAGELFF
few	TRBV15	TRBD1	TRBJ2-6	TGTGCCACCAGCAGAGGGAGGACAGGAACCTCTGGGGCCAACGTCCTGACTTTC	CATSRGRTGTSGANVLTF
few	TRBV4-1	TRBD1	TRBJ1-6	TGCGCCAGCAGCCGATCACGTCGACAGGGAACGAATTCACCCCTCCACTTT	CASSRSRRQGTNSPLHF